A selection of T cell receptor beta chains follows, all from one sample in a study of cytomegalovirus exposure and HLA in healthy donors. Measured with immunoSEQ multiplex PCR; TCRdb has only the in-frame clones, and not every one. The sample has some 76,000 clones; roughly 89% are singletons. The sequenced material came from PBMCs. Source of these receptors: a woman aged 30 to 39 in good health and CMV-seronegative. The conserved cysteine and the conserved F or W are not part of the CDR3 here. The D gene is left open where the match is weak.

J	V	length	D	CDR3
TRBJ2-7	TRBV11-2	10	TRBD2	ASSLGGSEQY
TRBJ2-2	TRBV5-1	14	TRBD1	ASSPRQGANTGELF
TRBJ2-1	TRBV21-1	15	-	ASSSIGGGRGGSEQF
TRBJ1-5	TRBV5-3	18	TRBD1	ARSRGQDSLPSYSNQPQH
TRBJ2-7	TRBV2	13	-	ASIPRLQGGGEQY
TRBJ2-7	TRBV29-1	11	TRBD2	SVSSGRAYEQY
TRBJ2-3	TRBV5-4	14	TRBD2	ASSGLVGGPSDTQY
TRBJ1-2	TRBV6-5	13	-	ASSYSIAGGDGYT
TRBJ1-2	TRBV6-1	12	-	ASSEAGGTYGYT
TRBJ1-4	TRBV28	12	-	ASSTRGAGEKLF
TRBJ2-7	TRBV28	11	TRBD2	AIGLAGTYEQY
TRBJ1-1	TRBV7-9	13	-	SSSSAMNRNTEAF
TRBJ2-7	TRBV19	12	TRBD1	ASSILDRGSEQY
TRBJ2-3	TRBV18	16	TRBD2	ASSPSSGLAGAHNGQY
TRBJ2-1	TRBV7-2	11	-	ASSFTSFNEQF
TRBJ1-1	TRBV19	13	TRBD1	ASSPGQGGVTEAF
TRBJ2-7	TRBV6-1	12	TRBD2	ASSEGGTSYEQY
TRBJ1-1	TRBV14	13	-	ASSQENRYDAEAF
TRBJ2-5	TRBV28	13	TRBD2	ASSPSGRAGETQY
TRBJ2-3	TRBV4-1	10	-	ASSQARNTQY
TRBJ2-7	TRBV6-1	15	-	ASSEFLTRRKGYEQY
TRBJ2-7	TRBV11-3	14	-	ASSLGGAGGTYEQY
TRBJ2-5	TRBV5-1	13	-	ASSQNDRVGETQY
TRBJ1-4	TRBV19	13	-	ASRRLRATNEKLF